The source of this TCR beta chain is a study of blood T cell repertoires in COVID-19. Study overall: Whether acute or convalescent, the COVID-19 samples came from the United States, Italy and Spain. The cDNA or gDNA used as material had been derived from T cells, B-cell-depleted T cells, or PBMCs.

CDR1 MNHNS and CDR2 SASEGT come from the germline V gene. The CDR3 totals 12 residues. V was clipped by 2 bases and J by 7 bases, with 5 bases between them. In the authors' methods: Using reference gene primer amplification, nucleated cell counts were estimated. Sequencing was performed with immunoSEQ multiplex PCR; in TCRdb, only in-frame clones are kept and a portion is missing. V and J calls and clone size are given by that table; D and trimming were obtained from the DNA. The table has fewer than 350,000 clones, around nine tenths seen once. Material: peripheral blood. The clonotype originates from a man aged 35 to 55 with active or convalescent COVID-19. The rearrangement links TRBV6-1 to TRBJ2-2, with unresolved D. CDR3 sequence (DNA): TGTGCCAGCAGTGAAACGGTCGGGGAGCTGTTTTTT. Residues: CASSETVGELFF.